A single sample gave rise to the 17 T cell receptor beta chains below, sequenced in a study of Ad26.COV2.S vaccination and SARS-CoV-2 variants (dated by TCRdb to about 2021). Receptors were amplified or captured by the immunoSEQ multiplex PCR assay. TCRdb holds this immuneACCESS table with in-frame rearrangements only. Some clones are missing; in checked studies, unresolved V genes explain under half, and the rest has no known cause. This sample comprises a few hundred thousand clones, 90% of them detected only once. The leading ten clones occupy around 4.2% of the sample. Sample treatment or condition, as interpreted from the label and publication: around 19 received Ad26.COV2.S at low or high dose, single or two shots; 5 received placebo; per-sample allocation not given. For vaccine and placebo recipients, the sequenced repertoires came from samples collected on day 63 after the first injection.

The material sequenced was peripheral blood, taken in a trial of Ad26.COV2.S vaccine versus placebo. These receptors all come from a person aged 18 to 65 who received the Ad26.COV2.S COVID-19 vaccine or a placebo.

The rearrangement links TRBV7-2 to TRBJ2-5, with TRBD1 matching over 10 bases. The CDR3 has 17 amino acids. From germline, CDR1 is SGHTA and CDR2 FQGNSA. Losses at the gene ends were 5 bases for V and 1 base for J; bases not matched to a gene: 10. The CDR3 sequence: CASSRRRDRGLQETQYF. DNA of the CDR3: TGTGCCAGCAGCCGCAGGCGGGACAGGGGCCTCCAAGAGACCCAGTACTTC.

This chain links TRBV28 with TRBJ1-5; D gene ambiguous. The germline V and J ends were trimmed by 9 bases and 7 bases, with 25 bases remaining between them. CDR1 and CDR2 from the germline V gene are MDHEN and SYDVKM. The CDR3 is made up of 16 amino acids. CDR3: CASTPRLALFGQPQHF. CDR3 DNA sequence: TGTGCCAGTACTCCTCGACTGGCCCTATTTGGCCAGCCCCAGCATTTT.

The rearrangement links TRBV28 to TRBJ2-7; TRBD1 matches 9 bases. The CDR3 runs to 15 residues. Germline V gene data show CDR1 as MDHEN and CDR2 as SYDVKM. The V gene end was trimmed by 8 bases and the J gene end by 5 bases; junction bases not matched to a gene: 13. The CDR3 spells CASGRGGQGIHEQYF. DNA for the CDR3: TGTGCCAGCGGTCGTGGGGGACAGGGAATCCACGAGCAGTACTTC.

This clone has only one observation. The chain carries TRBV29-1 and TRBJ1-4; D unclear. The CDR3 runs 10 residues. V was shortened by 5 bases and J by 5 bases, with 3 bases between the two germline ends. CDR1 SQVTM and CDR2 ANQGSEA come from the germline V gene. The CDR3 region has the DNA TGCAGCGTTAGAAATGAAAAACTGTTTTTT. Translating it yields CSVRNEKLFF.

This chain connects TRBV3-1 (or the pseudogene TRBV3-2) to TRBJ2-7; D possibly corresponds to TRBD1 (6 bases). The V gene lost 3 bases and the J gene lost 1 base, with 7 bases spanning the gap. Germline V gives CDR1 LGHDT, CDR2 YNNKEL (reference sequence). The CDR3 runs to 13 residues. In nucleotides, the CDR3 is TGTGCCAGCAGCCACAGGGGTTCCTACGAGCAGTACTTC. It codes for CASSHRGSYEQYF.

V gene TRBV28 combines with J gene TRBJ1-3; the D is unclear. This CDR3 has 14 residues. Trimming shortened V by 8 bases and J by 0 bases, and 11 bases separated the two germline ends. From germline, CDR1 is MDHEN and CDR2 SYDVKM. CDR3 sequence: CASRTYVSGNTIYF. The CDR3 coding sequence is TGTGCCAGCCGGACGTACGTCTCTGGAAACACCATATATTTT.

This chain links TRBV29-1 with TRBJ2-5; 9 nucleotides match TRBD2. The germline V gene has CDR1 SQVTM and CDR2 ANQGSEA. With 4 bases clipped from V and 5 bases from J, the junction kept 8 bases outside the gene matches. The CDR3 runs to 14 residues. As DNA, the CDR3 is TGCAGCGTTGTTTCTAGCGGGAAGGGGGAGACCCAGTACTTC. It yields the protein CSVVSSGKGETQYF. Looking up the rest from reference TRBV29-1 and TRBJ2-5 gives the full variable domain: SAVISQKPSRDICQRGTSLTIQCQVDSQVTMMFWYRQQPGQSLTLIATANQGSEATYESGFVIDKFPISRPNLTFSTLTVSNMSPEDSSIYLCSVVSSGKGETQYFGPGTRLLVL.

With respect to this clone: This sample includes further DNA sequences coding for the same CDR3. The chain combines TRBV7-9 with TRBJ1-5; D gene uncertain. V was clipped by 1 base and J by 5 bases, with 3 bases between them. CDR1 is SEHNR, CDR2 FQNEAQ, per germline (reference sequence). This CDR3 contains 12 residues. Here the CDR3 DNA reads TGTGCCAGCAGCTTAGATGATCAGCCCCAGCATTTT. Residues: CASSLDDQPQHF.

The V call is TRBV7-9, the J call TRBJ2-3, with 7 bases that match TRBD2. With 2 bases clipped from V and 4 bases from J, the junction kept 9 bases outside the gene matches. The CDR3 is made up of 16 amino acids. Per the germline V gene, CDR1 is SEHNR and CDR2 is FQNEAQ (reference sequence). The CDR3 reads CASSLRRELRADTQYF. The CDR3 nucleotides are TGTGCCAGCAGCTTACGGCGGGAGCTTAGGGCAGATACGCAGTATTTT.

This clone was recorded once. The J gene is TRBJ2-7, the V gene TRBV27; 8 positions match TRBD1. V shed 0 bases and J 4 bases; nucleotides not matched to a gene: 8. From germline, CDR1 is MNHEY and CDR2 SMNVEV (reference sequence). The CDR3 spans 16 residues. The DNA of the CDR3 is TGTGCCAGCAGTTTATCCCCGGACAGGGTGCCTTACGAGCAGTACTTC. Translated: CASSLSPDRVPYEQYF.

The rearrangement uses TRBV7-2 and TRBJ2-3; no clear D gene. Trimming left V 8 bases short and J 8 bases short, with 11 bases between. The V gene's germline CDR1 is SGHTA and CDR2 FQGNSA. The CDR3 sequence is 11 residues long. In DNA form, the CDR3 reads TGTGCCAGCCATGACGGTTTTACGCAGTATTTT. The encoded protein is CASHDGFTQYF.

This chain links TRBV14 with TRBJ2-7; 12 nucleotides match TRBD2. The V gene end was trimmed by 2 bases and the J gene end by 3 bases; junction bases not matched to a gene: 11. From germline, CDR1 is SGHDN and CDR2 FVKESK. The CDR3 runs to 18 residues. The chain's CDR3 is CASSQITGTSGRNYEQYF. CDR3 coding DNA: TGTGCCAGCAGCCAAATCACCGGGACTAGCGGGCGGAACTACGAGCAGTACTTC.

J is TRBJ1-6 and V is TRBV15, with D unresolved. Trimming took off 1 base at V and 5 bases at J, with 9 bases between the two ends. CDR1 and CDR2 from the germline V gene are LNHNV and YYDKDF (reference sequence). The CDR3 consists of 15 residues. The CDR3 nucleotides are TGTGCCACCAGCAGAGCAATCGGCCATAATTCACCCCTCCACTTT. This sequence encodes CATSRAIGHNSPLHF.

V is TRBV21-1 and J is TRBJ2-1; the DNA was not used to check the table's D call, TRBD2. TRBV21-1 is an annotated pseudogene. The CDR3 runs to 16 residues. As DNA, the CDR3 is TGTGCCAGCAGCAAAGGTAGCGGGGGGATCTACAATGAGCAGTTCTTC. This translates into CASSKGSGGIYNEQFF.

The chain employs TRBV7-2 and TRBJ2-3, with TRBD2 as a possible D gene (5 bases). The ends were cut back, 6 bases at V and 0 bases at J, with 13 bases in the middle. The CDR3 totals 15 residues. Germline V CDR1 and CDR2: SGHTA, FQGNSA. The CDR3 DNA reads as TGTGCCAGCAGGCGCCAAGGCGGGAGCACAGATACGCAGTATTTT. Protein: CASRRQGGSTDTQYF.

The rearrangement joins TRBV5-6 to TRBJ2-1; D possibly matches TRBD1 or TRBD2 (5 bases each). This CDR3 has 14 amino acids. V lost 3 bases to trimming and J lost 8 bases, with 15 bases between them. Germline CDR1 is SGHDT and CDR2 is YYEEEE. The CDR3 loop reads CASSWGLGDDEQFF. The CDR3 DNA reads as TGTGCCAGCAGCTGGGGGTTGGGGGACGATGAGCAGTTCTTC.

The gene calls are TRBV11-2 and TRBJ2-3; 7 bases align to TRBD2. From germline, CDR1 is SGHAT and CDR2 FQNNGV. The length of the CDR3 is 15 residues. With V trimmed by 2 bases and J by 5 bases, 7 bases remained unmatched. The CDR3 DNA reads TGTGCCAGCAGCTTAAGCGGGACGTACGGAGATACGCAGTATTTT. It is translated as CASSLSGTYGDTQYF.